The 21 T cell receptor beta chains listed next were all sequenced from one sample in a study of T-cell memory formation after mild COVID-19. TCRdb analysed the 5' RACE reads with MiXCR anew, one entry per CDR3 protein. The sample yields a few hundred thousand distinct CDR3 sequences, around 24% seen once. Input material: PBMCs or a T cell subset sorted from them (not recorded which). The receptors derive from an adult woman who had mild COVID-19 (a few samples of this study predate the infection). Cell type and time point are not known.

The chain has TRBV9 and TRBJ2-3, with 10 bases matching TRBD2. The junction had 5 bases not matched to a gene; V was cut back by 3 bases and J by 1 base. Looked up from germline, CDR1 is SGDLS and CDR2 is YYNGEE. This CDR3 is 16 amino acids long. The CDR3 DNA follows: TGTGCCAGCAGCGGCGCCGGGACTAGCGGCACAGATACGCAGTATTTT. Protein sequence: CASSGAGTSGTDTQYF.

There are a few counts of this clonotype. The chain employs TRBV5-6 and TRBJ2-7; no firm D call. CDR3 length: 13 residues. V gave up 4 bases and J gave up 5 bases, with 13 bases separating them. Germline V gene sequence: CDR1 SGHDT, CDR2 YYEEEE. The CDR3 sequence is CASSTPTTDEQYF. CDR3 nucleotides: TGTGCCAGCAGCACCCCCACAACCGACGAGCAGTACTTC.

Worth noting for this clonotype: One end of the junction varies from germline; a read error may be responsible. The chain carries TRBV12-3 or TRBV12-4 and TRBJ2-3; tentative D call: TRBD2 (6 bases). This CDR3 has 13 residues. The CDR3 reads CASRLGGRDTQYF. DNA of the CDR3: TGTGCCAGCAGGTTAGGAGGGCGGGATACGCAGTATTTT.

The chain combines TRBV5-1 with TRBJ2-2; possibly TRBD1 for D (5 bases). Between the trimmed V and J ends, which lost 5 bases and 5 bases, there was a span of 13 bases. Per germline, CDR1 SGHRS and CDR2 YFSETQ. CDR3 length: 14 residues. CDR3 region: CASRNDAGTGELFF. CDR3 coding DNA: TGCGCCAGCAGGAACGACGCAGGGACCGGGGAGCTGTTTTTT.

CDR3 coding DNA: TGTGCCAGCAGCCAAGTAATTAGTCGGGCAGGGTCGTACAATGAGCAGTTCTTC. This sequence encodes CASSQVISRAGSYNEQFF. The chain recombines TRBV3-1 with TRBJ2-1; a possible D gene is TRBD1 (5 bases). Germline V gene data show CDR1 as LGHDT and CDR2 as YNNKEL (reference sequence). The CDR3 consists of 18 residues. The V and J ends lost 1 base and 4 bases respectively, with 20 bases between them.

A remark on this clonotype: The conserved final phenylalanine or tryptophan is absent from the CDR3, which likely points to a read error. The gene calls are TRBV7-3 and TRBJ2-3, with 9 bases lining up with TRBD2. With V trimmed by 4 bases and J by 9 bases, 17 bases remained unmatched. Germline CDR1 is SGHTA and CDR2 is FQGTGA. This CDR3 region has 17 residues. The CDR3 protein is CASSSPEAGGTQGTQYL. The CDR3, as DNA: TGTGCCAGCAGCTCGCCCGAGGCGGGGGGGACTCAGGGGACGCAGTATCTT.

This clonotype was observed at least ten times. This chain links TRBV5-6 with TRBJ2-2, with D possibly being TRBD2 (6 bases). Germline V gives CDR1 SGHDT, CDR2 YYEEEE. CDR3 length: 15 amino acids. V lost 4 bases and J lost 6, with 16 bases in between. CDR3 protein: CASSPSGLIAGELFF. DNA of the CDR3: TGTGCCAGCAGCCCGTCGGGACTGATCGCCGGGGAGCTGTTTTTT.

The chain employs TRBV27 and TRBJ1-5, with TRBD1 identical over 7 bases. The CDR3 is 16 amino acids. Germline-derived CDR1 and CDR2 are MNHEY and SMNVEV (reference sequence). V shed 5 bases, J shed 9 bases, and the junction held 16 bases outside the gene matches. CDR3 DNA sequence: TGTGCCAGCAGTAGACGACAGGGCCCGTTTGTTGGGCCCCAGCATTTT. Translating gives CASSRRQGPFVGPQHF.

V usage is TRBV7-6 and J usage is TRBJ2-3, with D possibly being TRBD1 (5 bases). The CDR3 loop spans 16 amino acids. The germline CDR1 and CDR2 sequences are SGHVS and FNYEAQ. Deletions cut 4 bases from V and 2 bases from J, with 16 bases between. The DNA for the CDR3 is TGTGCCAGCAGCTCCAGTCCCAGGGCTGACACAGATACGCAGTATTTT. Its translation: CASSSSPRADTDTQYF.

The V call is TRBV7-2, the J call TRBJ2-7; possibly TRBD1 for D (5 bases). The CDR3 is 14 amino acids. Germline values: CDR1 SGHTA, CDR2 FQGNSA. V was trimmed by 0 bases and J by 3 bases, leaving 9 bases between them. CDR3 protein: CASSLAGQYYEQYF. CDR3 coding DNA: TGTGCCAGCAGCTTAGCGGGGCAGTACTACGAGCAGTACTTC.

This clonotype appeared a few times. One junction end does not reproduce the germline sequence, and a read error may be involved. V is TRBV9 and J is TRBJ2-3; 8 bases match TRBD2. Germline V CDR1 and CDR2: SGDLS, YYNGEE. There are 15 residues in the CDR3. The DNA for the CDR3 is TGTGCCAGCACCGTAGCAGGACTAGCTTCAGATACGCAGTATTTT. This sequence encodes CASTVAGLASDTQYF.

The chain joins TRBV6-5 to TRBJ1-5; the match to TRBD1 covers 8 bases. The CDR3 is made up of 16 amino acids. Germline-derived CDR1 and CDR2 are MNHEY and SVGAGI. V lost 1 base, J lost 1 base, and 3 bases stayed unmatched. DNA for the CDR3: TGTGCCAGCAGTTACTTAGACAGGGGAAGCAATCAGCCCCAGCATTTT. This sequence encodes CASSYLDRGSNQPQHF.

This CDR3 is CASSDQSFTEAFF. The DNA for the CDR3 is TGTGCCAGCAGTGACCAGAGTTTCACTGAAGCTTTCTTT. The chain recombines TRBV6-1 with TRBJ1-1; D not certain. The CDR3 loop spans 13 amino acids. CDR1 is MNHNS and CDR2 is SASEGT in the germline V gene. Trimming removed 3 bases from V and 4 bases from J, with 9 bases in between.

CDR3 nucleotide sequence: TGCGCCAGCAGCCCCAGGGCAGGGGAGAGTGGCTACACCTTC. It translates to CASSPRAGESGYTF. The chain couples TRBV4-1 to TRBJ1-2, with TRBD1 as a possible D gene (6 bases). The CDR3 covers 14 residues. With 4 bases removed from V and 7 bases from J, the gap between germline ends came to 16 bases. Looked up from germline, CDR1 is MGHRA and CDR2 is YSYEKL.

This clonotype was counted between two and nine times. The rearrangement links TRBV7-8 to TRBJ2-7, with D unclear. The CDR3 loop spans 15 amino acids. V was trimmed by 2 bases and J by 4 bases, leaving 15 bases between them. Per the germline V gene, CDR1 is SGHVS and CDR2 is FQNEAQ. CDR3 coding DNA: TGTGCCAGCAGCTTAAGTGGTGCTATGCTTTACGAGCAGTACTTC. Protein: CASSLSGAMLYEQYF.

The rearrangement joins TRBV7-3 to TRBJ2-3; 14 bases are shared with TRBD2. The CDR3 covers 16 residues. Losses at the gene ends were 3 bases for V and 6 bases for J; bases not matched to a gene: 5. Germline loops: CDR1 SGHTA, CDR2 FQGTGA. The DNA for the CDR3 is TGTGCCAGCAGCTTCGGACTAGCGGGGGGCCCGGATACGCAGTATTTT. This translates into CASSFGLAGGPDTQYF.

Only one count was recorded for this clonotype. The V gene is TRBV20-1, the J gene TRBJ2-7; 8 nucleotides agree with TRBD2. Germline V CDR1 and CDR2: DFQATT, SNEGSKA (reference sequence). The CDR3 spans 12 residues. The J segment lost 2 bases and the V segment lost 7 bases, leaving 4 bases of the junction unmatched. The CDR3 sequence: CSGFSGAYEQYF. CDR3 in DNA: TGCAGTGGGTTTAGCGGGGCCTACGAGCAGTACTTC.

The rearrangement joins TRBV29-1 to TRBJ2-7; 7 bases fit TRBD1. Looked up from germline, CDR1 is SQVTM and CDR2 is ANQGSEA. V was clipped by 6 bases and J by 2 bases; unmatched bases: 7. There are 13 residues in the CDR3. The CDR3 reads CSVLRQGTYEQYF. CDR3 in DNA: TGCAGCGTCCTAAGACAGGGAACCTACGAGCAGTACTTC.

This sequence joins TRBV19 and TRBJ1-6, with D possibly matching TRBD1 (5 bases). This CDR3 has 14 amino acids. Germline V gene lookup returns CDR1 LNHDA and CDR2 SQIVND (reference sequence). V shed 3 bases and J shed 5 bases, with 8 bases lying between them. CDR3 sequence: CASSIGGNNSPLHF. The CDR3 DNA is TGTGCCAGTAGTATCGGGGGGAATAATTCACCCCTCCACTTT.

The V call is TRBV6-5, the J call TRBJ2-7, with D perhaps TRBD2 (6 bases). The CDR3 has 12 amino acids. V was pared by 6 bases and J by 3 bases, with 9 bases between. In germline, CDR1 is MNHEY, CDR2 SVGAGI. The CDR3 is CASRRTNYEQYF. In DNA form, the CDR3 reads TGTGCCAGCAGACGGACTAACTACGAGCAGTACTTC.

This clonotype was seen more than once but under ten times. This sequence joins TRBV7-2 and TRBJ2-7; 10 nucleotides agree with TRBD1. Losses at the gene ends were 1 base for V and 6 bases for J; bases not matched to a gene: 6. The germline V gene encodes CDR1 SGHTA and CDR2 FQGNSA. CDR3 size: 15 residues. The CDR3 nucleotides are TGTGCCAGCAGCTTAGGGACAGGGGGGAGACGCGAGCAGTACTTC. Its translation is CASSLGTGGRREQYF.